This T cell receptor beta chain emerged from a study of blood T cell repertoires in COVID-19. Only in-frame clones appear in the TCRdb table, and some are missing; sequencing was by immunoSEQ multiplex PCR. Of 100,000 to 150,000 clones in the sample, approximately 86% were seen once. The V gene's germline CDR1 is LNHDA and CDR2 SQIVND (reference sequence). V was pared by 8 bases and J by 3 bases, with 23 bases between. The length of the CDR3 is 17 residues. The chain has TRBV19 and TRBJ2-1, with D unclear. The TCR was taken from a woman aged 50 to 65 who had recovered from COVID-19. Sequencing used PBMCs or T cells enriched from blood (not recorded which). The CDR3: CASSLSGNRGLYNEQFF. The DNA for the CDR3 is TGTGCCAGTTCCCTGTCGGGTAATCGCGGCCTCTACAATGAGCAGTTCTTC. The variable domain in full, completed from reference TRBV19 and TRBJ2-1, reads DGGITQSPKYLFRKEGQNVTLSCEQNLNHDAMYWYRQDPGQGLRLIYYSQIVNDFQKGDIAEGYSVSREKKESFPLTVTSAQKNPTAFYLCASSLSGNRGLYNEQFFGPGTRLTVL.